This TCR beta chain was retrieved from a study of T cell repertoires in cytomegalovirus infection. Background on the study: In public TCR beta signatures, there were indications of both CMV infection and matching HLA type.

One entry per CDR3 protein, called by TCRdb with MiXCR from the reads. The data contain roughly 140,000 distinct CDR3 sequences, 23% of them singletons. Germline-derived CDR1 and CDR2 are SGHTA and FQGNSA. The CDR3 sequence is 12 residues long. Germline trimming cut 7 bases from V and 11 bases from J; bases unmatched to any gene: 10. Whole-study results and caveats: Cumulative public TCR beta family frequency identified CMV carriers with the relevant HLA. In two of eight donors, the top clonotype was HLA-C-restricted CMV-specific.

This clonotype appeared many times. Its antigen is unidentified. The source is a human donor in good health (CMV status not recorded). Some clones in this sample may be carry-over from other donors' samples. The V and J genes are TRBV7-2 and TRBJ1-1; 7 bases are a match to TRBD1. What was sequenced was PBMCs. This CDR3 reads CASTPRGGRAFF. The CDR3, as DNA: TGTGCCAGCACCCCGCGAGGGGGCAGGGCTTTCTTT. The full variable domain, its missing parts supplied by reference TRBV7-2 and TRBJ1-1, is GAGVSQSPSNKVTEKGKDVELRCDPISGHTALYWYRQSLGQGLEFLIYFQGNSAPDKSGLPSDRFSAERTGGSVSTLTIQRTQQEDSAVYLCASTPRGGRAFFGQGTRLTVV.